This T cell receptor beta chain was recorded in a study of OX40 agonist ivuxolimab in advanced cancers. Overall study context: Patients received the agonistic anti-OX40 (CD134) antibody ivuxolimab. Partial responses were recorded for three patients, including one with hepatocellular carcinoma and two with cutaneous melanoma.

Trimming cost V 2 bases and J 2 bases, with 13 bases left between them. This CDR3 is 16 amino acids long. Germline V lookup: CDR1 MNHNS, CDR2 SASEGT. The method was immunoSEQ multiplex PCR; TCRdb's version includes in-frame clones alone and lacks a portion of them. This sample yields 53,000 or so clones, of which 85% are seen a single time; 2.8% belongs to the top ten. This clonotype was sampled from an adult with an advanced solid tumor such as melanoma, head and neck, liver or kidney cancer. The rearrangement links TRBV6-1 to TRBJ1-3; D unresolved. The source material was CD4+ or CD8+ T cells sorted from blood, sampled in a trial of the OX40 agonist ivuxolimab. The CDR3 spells CASSEYPAGTGNTIYF. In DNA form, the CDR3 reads TGTGCCAGCAGTGAATACCCCGCTGGGACTGGAAACACCATATATTTT.